The rows below give T cell receptor beta chains drawn from one sample of a study of blood T cell repertoires in COVID-19. Assay used: immunoSEQ multiplex PCR; TCRdb lists only in-frame clones, some missing. Here the sample spans 120,000 or so clones, roughly 80% being singletons. Material: peripheral blood. The source of these receptors is a human donor in a cohort sampled during active COVID-19. The CDR3 runs from the conserved cysteine through the conserved F or W.

V	J	CDR3
TRBV3-1/TRBV3-2	TRBJ1-4	CASSRRGAGEGEKLFF
TRBV21-1	TRBJ2-1	CASSKAQGSPINNEQFF
TRBV6-5	TRBJ2-7	CASSSWTGATEQYF
TRBV7-9	TRBJ1-1	CASSFYRGEGTEAFF
TRBV6-6	TRBJ1-5	CASRPLQGGNQPQHF
TRBV6-2/TRBV6-3	TRBJ1-1	CASSSGTGNTEAFF
TRBV6-5	TRBJ1-5	CASTRESNQPQHF
TRBV19	TRBJ2-1	CATCARRSSYNEQFF
TRBV6-2/TRBV6-3	TRBJ2-7	CASSYPLPDRGVGYEQYF
TRBV7-2	TRBJ2-1	CASSVGLGTSGNNEQFF
TRBV10-1	TRBJ1-3	CASSSDSAGSGNTIYF
TRBV5-1	TRBJ2-7	CASSLVGRGPYEQYF
TRBV7-6	TRBJ2-7	CASSLARDLQYF
TRBV10-1	TRBJ2-3	CASSFGLAGTDTQYF
TRBV18	TRBJ2-5	CASTRDSAETQYF
TRBV6-2/TRBV6-3	TRBJ2-5	CASSWTSGGFETQYF
TRBV10-2	TRBJ1-2	CASSEFLGGYTF
TRBV7-8	TRBJ2-5	CASSLWSGVGQETQYF
TRBV5-6	TRBJ1-2	CASSLGQPLMHGYTF
TRBV18	TRBJ2-7	CASSPRDRGVHEQYF
TRBV4-1	TRBJ2-1	CASSQESSGPYNEQFF
TRBV12-5	TRBJ1-5	CASADGGQPQHF